A selection of T cell receptor beta chains follows, all from one sample in a study of T cell repertoires in cytomegalovirus infection. TCRdb ran MiXCR on the reads and lists one entry per CDR3 protein. The profile shows roughly 720,000 distinct CDR3 sequences, roughly 35% of them singletons. The material sequenced was PBMCs. The receptors come from a human donor in good health (CMV status not recorded). Some clones in this sample may be carry-over from other donors' samples. CDR3s include the opening cysteine and the closing phenylalanine or tryptophan. A D gene is named only where the DNA matches it firmly. Expanded clones get a size class; other rows say once, few or many, or leave the size out.

clone size: .
V gene: TRBV29-1
CDR3 length: 14
J gene: TRBJ1-3
D gene: .
CDR3 DNA: TGCAGCGTTGAAGACAGGCGCTCTGGAAACACCATATATTTT
CDR3 protein: CSVEDRRSGNTIYF

clone size: few
V gene: TRBV12-3/TRBV12-4
CDR3 length: 14
J gene: TRBJ1-1
D gene: .
CDR3 DNA: TGTGCCAGCAGAAAGGACAGTCTAAACACTGAAGCTTTCTTT
CDR3 protein: CASRKDSLNTEAFF

clone size: few
V gene: TRBV27
CDR3 length: 18
J gene: TRBJ2-2
D gene: TRBD2
CDR3 DNA: TGTGCCAGCAGTTTTAGGGTAGCGGGAGGGCCCAACACCGGGGAGCTGTTTTTT
CDR3 protein: CASSFRVAGGPNTGELFF

clone size: .
V gene: TRBV6-5
CDR3 length: 16
J gene: TRBJ1-4
D gene: .
CDR3 DNA: TGTGCCAGCAGTCCCTTGAACGCGGTTGGAAATGAAAAACTGTTTTTT
CDR3 protein: CASSPLNAVGNEKLFF

clone size: few
V gene: TRBV27
CDR3 length: 13
J gene: TRBJ2-1
D gene: .
CDR3 DNA: TGTGCCAGCAGTTTAGGACCTAGCAATGAGCAGTTCTTC
CDR3 protein: CASSLGPSNEQFF

clone size: .
V gene: TRBV7-2
CDR3 length: 14
J gene: TRBJ2-5
D gene: TRBD2
CDR3 DNA: TGTGCCAGCAGCGGGGGACTAGGGCGTGAGACCCAGTACTTC
CDR3 protein: CASSGGLGRETQYF

clone size: .
V gene: TRBV6-5
CDR3 length: 11
J gene: TRBJ1-1
D gene: .
CDR3 DNA: TGTGCCAGCACCCAGAATACTGAAGCTTTATTT
CDR3 protein: CASTQNTEALF

clone size: .
V gene: TRBV29-1
CDR3 length: 15
J gene: TRBJ1-5
D gene: TRBD1
CDR3 DNA: TGCAGCGTGTCCACCGGGACAGGGGAGGGACGGCCCCAGCATTTT
CDR3 protein: CSVSTGTGEGRPQHF

clone size: .
V gene: TRBV12-3/TRBV12-4
CDR3 length: 13
J gene: TRBJ2-3
D gene: .
CDR3 DNA: TGTGCCACGGGACCCTCAGGCACAGATACGCAGTATTTT
CDR3 protein: CATGPSGTDTQYF

clone size: .
V gene: TRBV7-6
CDR3 length: 14
J gene: TRBJ2-2
D gene: .
CDR3 DNA: TGTGCCAGCAGGGTCGATCAAGACACCGGGGAGCTGTTTTTT
CDR3 protein: CASRVDQDTGELFF

clone size: few
V gene: TRBV28
CDR3 length: 14
J gene: TRBJ1-1
D gene: .
CDR3 DNA: TGTGCCAGCAGTTTCCCCCCCATGAACACTGAAGCTTTCTTT
CDR3 protein: CASSFPPMNTEAFF

clone size: .
V gene: TRBV19
CDR3 length: 15
J gene: TRBJ2-2
D gene: TRBD2
CDR3 DNA: TGTGCCAGCCGTTCGCTAGCGGGTGTTGCCGGGGAGCTGTTTTTT
CDR3 protein: CASRSLAGVAGELFF

clone size: .
V gene: TRBV27
CDR3 length: 17
J gene: TRBJ2-3
D gene: TRBD2
CDR3 DNA: TGTGCCAGCAGTTTATTTCAACTAGCGGGGGACACAGATACGCAGTATTTT
CDR3 protein: CASSLFQLAGDTDTQYF

clone size: .
V gene: TRBV9
CDR3 length: 14
J gene: TRBJ1-1
D gene: TRBD1
CDR3 DNA: TGTGCCAGCAGCGATCGACAGGGGGGCACTGAAGCTTTCTTT
CDR3 protein: CASSDRQGGTEAFF

clone size: few
V gene: TRBV7-3
CDR3 length: 15
J gene: TRBJ2-2
D gene: TRBD2
CDR3 DNA: TGTGCCAGCAGCTTAGTCCCAGCGGGGTCCGGGGAGCTGTTTTTT
CDR3 protein: CASSLVPAGSGELFF

clone size: few
V gene: TRBV19
CDR3 length: 12
J gene: TRBJ2-1
D gene: .
CDR3 DNA: TGTGCCAGTACCTCGACAATGGTTGAGCAGTTCTTC
CDR3 protein: CASTSTMVEQFF

clone size: .
V gene: TRBV6-6
CDR3 length: 16
J gene: TRBJ1-5
D gene: .
CDR3 DNA: TGTGCCAGCAGTTACTCGAGGCAGGGCGGGCATCAGCCCCAGCATTTT
CDR3 protein: CASSYSRQGGHQPQHF

clone size: .
V gene: TRBV29-1
CDR3 length: 12
J gene: TRBJ2-5
D gene: .
CDR3 DNA: TGCAGCGTTGGATCAGGGAAAGAGACCCAGTACTTC
CDR3 protein: CSVGSGKETQYF

clone size: .
V gene: TRBV19
CDR3 length: 18
J gene: TRBJ2-2
D gene: TRBD2
CDR3 DNA: TGTGCCAGTAGTATAAGGACTAGCGGGGGGGCCGGACCCGGGGAGCTGTTTTTT
CDR3 protein: CASSIRTSGGAGPGELFF

clone size: .
V gene: TRBV20-1
CDR3 length: 17
J gene: TRBJ2-1
D gene: TRBD2
CDR3 DNA: TGCAGTGCTCAGTTATATAAGAGCGGGAATTCTTACAATGAGCAGTTCTTC
CDR3 protein: CSAQLYKSGNSYNEQFF

clone size: few
V gene: TRBV19
CDR3 length: 13
J gene: TRBJ2-6
D gene: TRBD1
CDR3 DNA: TGTGCCGTGGGGGCCGGGACAGACAACGTCCTGACTTTC
CDR3 protein: CAVGAGTDNVLTF

clone size: few
V gene: TRBV27
CDR3 length: 15
J gene: TRBJ2-3
D gene: .
CDR3 DNA: TGTGCCAGCAGTTTACAGCGGTGGAGAGCAGATACGCAGTATTTT
CDR3 protein: CASSLQRWRADTQYF

clone size: .
V gene: TRBV19
CDR3 length: 14
J gene: TRBJ1-1
D gene: .
CDR3 DNA: TGTGCCAGTAGTATAGTAGGGGGATTCACTGAAGCTTTCTTT
CDR3 protein: CASSIVGGFTEAFF

clone size: few
V gene: TRBV14
CDR3 length: 15
J gene: TRBJ2-1
D gene: TRBD2
CDR3 DNA: TGTGCCAGCAGCCCTGGACTAGCAAACTACAATGAGCAGTTCTTC
CDR3 protein: CASSPGLANYNEQFF

clone size: many
V gene: TRBV7-2
CDR3 length: 13
J gene: TRBJ1-2
D gene: .
CDR3 DNA: TGTGCCAGCAGCTTGACCCTGGACTATGGCTACACCTTC
CDR3 protein: CASSLTLDYGYTF

clone size: .
V gene: TRBV24-1
CDR3 length: 14
J gene: TRBJ2-2
D gene: .
CDR3 DNA: TGTGCCACCAGTGAGGTATTAAGGGCCGGGGAGCTGTTTTTT
CDR3 protein: CATSEVLRAGELFF

clone size: .
V gene: TRBV2
CDR3 length: 10
J gene: TRBJ1-4
D gene: .
CDR3 DNA: TGTGCCAGCAGTATTGAAAAACTGTTTTTT
CDR3 protein: CASSIEKLFF

clone size: few
V gene: TRBV19
CDR3 length: 13
J gene: TRBJ1-1
D gene: .
CDR3 DNA: TGTGCCAGTAGTATAGCAGCGAACACTGAAGCTTTCTTT
CDR3 protein: CASSIAANTEAFF

clone size: .
V gene: TRBV7-8
CDR3 length: 15
J gene: TRBJ2-7
D gene: TRBD2
CDR3 DNA: TGTGCCAGCAGCAGGACTAGCGGGGACTCCTACGAGCAGTACTTC
CDR3 protein: CASSRTSGDSYEQYF

clone size: many
V gene: TRBV7-2
CDR3 length: 13
J gene: TRBJ2-1
D gene: .
CDR3 DNA: TGTGCCAGCAGCTTGGTTCCGAGCGACGAGCAGTTCTTC
CDR3 protein: CASSLVPSDEQFF

clone size: .
V gene: TRBV5-1
CDR3 length: 17
J gene: TRBJ1-2
D gene: TRBD1
CDR3 DNA: TGCGCCAGCAGTTCCGCCCCCCGAAACAGGGGCGGCTATGGCTACACCTTC
CDR3 protein: CASSSAPRNRGGYGYTF

clone size: .
V gene: TRBV7-8
CDR3 length: 20
J gene: TRBJ2-7
D gene: .
CDR3 DNA: TGTGCCAGCAGCTTAAACAGAGGACAGCAAGGGACTAAATCCCTCTACGAGCAGTACTTC
CDR3 protein: CASSLNRGQQGTKSLYEQYF

clone size: many
V gene: TRBV7-8
CDR3 length: 13
J gene: TRBJ2-5
D gene: .
CDR3 DNA: TGTGCCAGCAGCTTTGGCGTCCAAGAGACCCAGTACTTC
CDR3 protein: CASSFGVQETQYF

clone size: .
V gene: TRBV27
CDR3 length: 15
J gene: TRBJ1-2
D gene: .
CDR3 DNA: TGTGCCAGCAGTTCCCGCCCGCAGTCTAACTATGGCTACACCTTC
CDR3 protein: CASSSRPQSNYGYTF

clone size: many
V gene: TRBV6-1
CDR3 length: 10
J gene: TRBJ2-1
D gene: .
CDR3 DNA: TGTGCCAGCAGTGAAGATGAGCAGTTCTTC
CDR3 protein: CASSEDEQFF

clone size: .
V gene: TRBV29-1
CDR3 length: 14
J gene: TRBJ1-3
D gene: .
CDR3 DNA: TGCAGCGTTGAAGGTCTCCTCTCTGGAAACACCATATATTTT
CDR3 protein: CSVEGLLSGNTIYF

clone size: .
V gene: TRBV12-3/TRBV12-4
CDR3 length: 13
J gene: TRBJ1-2
D gene: .
CDR3 DNA: TGTGCCAGAAGGGAGACGGCAGGATATGGCTACACCTTC
CDR3 protein: CARRETAGYGYTF

clone size: .
V gene: TRBV5-1
CDR3 length: 14
J gene: TRBJ1-2
D gene: .
CDR3 DNA: TGCGCCAGCACTCCGACCGACAGGTCCTATGGCTACACCTTC
CDR3 protein: CASTPTDRSYGYTF

clone size: few
V gene: TRBV11-2
CDR3 length: 15
J gene: TRBJ2-2
D gene: .
CDR3 DNA: TGTGCCAGCAGCCCCCGGGACGTCTGGGCCGGGGAGCTGTTTTTT
CDR3 protein: CASSPRDVWAGELFF

clone size: few
V gene: TRBV7-2
CDR3 length: 15
J gene: TRBJ1-2
D gene: .
CDR3 DNA: TGTGCCAGCAGCTTAGATCCGTGGGTTTCCTATGGCTACACCTTC
CDR3 protein: CASSLDPWVSYGYTF

clone size: few
V gene: TRBV30
CDR3 length: 13
J gene: TRBJ1-1
D gene: TRBD1
CDR3 DNA: TGTGCCTGGAGTCGCGACAGGGGGACTGAAGCTTTCTTT
CDR3 protein: CAWSRDRGTEAFF

clone size: .
V gene: TRBV12-3/TRBV12-4
CDR3 length: 15
J gene: TRBJ2-1
D gene: .
CDR3 DNA: TGTGCCAGCAGTTTACCAGCAACCGGCCACAATGAGCAGTTCTTC
CDR3 protein: CASSLPATGHNEQFF

clone size: .
V gene: TRBV28
CDR3 length: 14
J gene: TRBJ2-2
D gene: TRBD1
CDR3 DNA: TGTGCCAGCCTGACAGGGAAAAAAACCGGGGAGCTGTTTTTT
CDR3 protein: CASLTGKKTGELFF

clone size: .
V gene: TRBV7-3
CDR3 length: 14
J gene: TRBJ1-1
D gene: .
CDR3 DNA: TGTGCCAGCAGCCCAGTGATATCAAACACTGAAGCTTTATTT
CDR3 protein: CASSPVISNTEALF

clone size: few
V gene: TRBV7-9
CDR3 length: 14
J gene: TRBJ2-1
D gene: .
CDR3 DNA: TGTGCCAGCGGCGCGTTTGGCAGGGGCAATGAGCAGTTCTTC
CDR3 protein: CASGAFGRGNEQFF

clone size: few
V gene: TRBV20-1
CDR3 length: 13
J gene: TRBJ2-3
D gene: .
CDR3 DNA: TGCAGTGCTAGGGGCCTTAGCACAGATACGCAGTATTTT
CDR3 protein: CSARGLSTDTQYF

clone size: few
V gene: TRBV11-1
CDR3 length: 17
J gene: TRBJ2-3
D gene: TRBD2
CDR3 DNA: TGTGCCAGCAGCCCACGGGGGGGGGGGCTAAGCACAGATACGCAGTATTTT
CDR3 protein: CASSPRGGGLSTDTQYF

clone size: .
V gene: TRBV7-2
CDR3 length: 17
J gene: TRBJ1-6
D gene: .
CDR3 DNA: TGTGCCAGCAGCAACCCCCGGTACAGGGATTTAATGTCACCCCTCCACTTT
CDR3 protein: CASSNPRYRDLMSPLHF

clone size: .
V gene: TRBV19
CDR3 length: 14
J gene: TRBJ1-5
D gene: .
CDR3 DNA: TGTGCCAGTAGCCCCGTCGAAGCAGATCAGCCCCAGCATTTT
CDR3 protein: CASSPVEADQPQHF

clone size: .
V gene: TRBV5-5
CDR3 length: 17
J gene: TRBJ1-1
D gene: .
CDR3 DNA: TGTGCCAGCAGCTTGGCCTGGGGGGCCCCCGGGGACACTGAAGGTTTCTTT
CDR3 protein: CASSLAWGAPGDTEGFF